These 3 T cell receptor beta chains came from one sample sequenced in a study of blood T cell repertoires in COVID-19. TCRdb's copy holds only in-frame clones and misses some; the assay was immunoSEQ multiplex PCR. The repertoire holds more than 55,000 clones, 79% seen once, with 2.5% to 3.5% in the top ten. Material: peripheral blood. All receptors come from a man aged 55 to 70 with acute or convalescent COVID-19.

The chain uses TRBV14 and TRBJ1-1; weak D call: TRBD1 (5 bases). The CDR3 sequence is 14 residues long. V was trimmed by 2 bases and J by 4 bases, leaving 11 bases between them. From germline, CDR1 is SGHDN and CDR2 FVKESK. The CDR3 coding sequence is TGTGCCAGCAGCCAATATCAGGGATCCACTGAAGCTTTCTTT. Translated: CASSQYQGSTEAFF.

The chain has TRBV10-2 and TRBJ1-1; 7 bases line up with TRBD1. CDR1 WSHSY and CDR2 SAAADI come from the germline V gene. This CDR3 region has 12 residues. J was trimmed by 9 bases and V by 6 bases; bases with no gene match: 7. The CDR3 bases are TGCGCCAGCAGAACCCGGGACAGCCAAGCTTTCTTT. Translated, it gives CASRTRDSQAFF.

This chain uses TRBV9 with TRBJ2-1; 8 nucleotides line up with TRBD2. Germline loops: CDR1 SGDLS, CDR2 YYNGEE. This CDR3 is 17 amino acids long. The V segment lost 0 bases and the J segment 4 bases; nucleotides outside the gene matches: 9. The CDR3 bases are TGTGCCAGCAGCGTAGTCGGAAGCGGGGGCGTTTACAATGAGCAGTTCTTC. It codes for CASSVVGSGGVYNEQFF.